This T cell receptor beta chain was sequenced during a study of PD-1 blockade in classical Hodgkin lymphoma. Study-wide results and limits: Some patients started nivolumab under 1 year after ASCT, and they were excluded.

The protocol was immunoSEQ multiplex PCR, while the TCRdb copy is restricted to in-frame clones and leaves out a portion. This sample has 96,000 or so clones, with roughly 91% found just once. With respect to this clone: Its target is unknown.

Time point here: cycle 4 day 1 (C4D1), after 6 weeks of nivolumab. All trial patients relapsed after autologous stem cell transplantation. The source material was peripheral blood mononuclear cells (PBMCs), sampled before the fourth cycle of nivolumab. This sequence originates from a human donor with classical Hodgkin lymphoma.

The CDR3 coding sequence is TGTGCCAGCAGCGTAGGATTCGCCAGTGAAGAGGAGCAGTACTTC. Translating gives CASSVGFASEEEQYF. V is TRBV9 and J is TRBJ2-7; D call uncertain. V was cut by 0 bases and J by 7 bases, with 17 bases left in between. Germline V CDR1 and CDR2: SGDLS, YYNGEE. This CDR3 region has 15 residues.